Listed below are T cell receptor beta chains from one sample, sequenced in a study of high-grade serous ovarian cancer treatment subgroups. Only in-frame clones appear in the TCRdb table, and some are missing; sequencing was by immunoSEQ multiplex PCR. The table has about 39,000 clones, about four fifths seen once; the top ten hold approximately 3%. What was sequenced was tumor tissue. The receptors derive from a human donor with high-grade serous ovarian cancer. The CDR3 runs from the conserved cysteine through the conserved F or W. D genes are given only for firm matches. Size is stated for part of the rows, as once, few or many counts, or as a class when the clone is expanded.

v_call,d_call,clone_size,j_call,cdr3_aa
TRBV5-6,NA,NA,TRBJ2-1,CASSLWWGGSYNEQFF
TRBV7-2,NA,once,TRBJ1-1,CGPVKWGGGDYTEAFF
TRBV6-1,NA,NA,TRBJ2-7,CASSAWGPDEQYF
TRBV7-2,NA,NA,TRBJ2-3,CASSPRDTISTDTQYF
TRBV2,NA,NA,TRBJ2-1,CASSGERRMSSNEQFF
TRBV5-1,TRBD2,NA,TRBJ2-5,CASSSTSGSGETQYF
TRBV7-2,NA,NA,TRBJ2-4,CASQEGQTLAKNIQYF
TRBV28,NA,NA,TRBJ2-7,CASRNSGGTYEQYF
TRBV28,NA,NA,TRBJ2-1,CASGGYSSEQFF
TRBV5-4,TRBD2,NA,TRBJ2-1,CASSLGGGPVSEQFF